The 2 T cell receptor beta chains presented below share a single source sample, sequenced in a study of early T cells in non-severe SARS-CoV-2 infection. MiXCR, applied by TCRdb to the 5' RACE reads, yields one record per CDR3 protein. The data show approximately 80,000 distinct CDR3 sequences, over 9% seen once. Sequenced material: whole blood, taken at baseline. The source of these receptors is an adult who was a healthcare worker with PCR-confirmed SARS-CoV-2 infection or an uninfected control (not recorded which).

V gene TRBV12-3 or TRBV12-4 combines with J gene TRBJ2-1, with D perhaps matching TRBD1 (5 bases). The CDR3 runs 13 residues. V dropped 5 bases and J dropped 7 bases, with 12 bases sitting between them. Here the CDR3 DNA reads TGTGCCAGCAGTAGATCACAGGAAAATGAGCAGTTCTTC. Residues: CASSRSQENEQFF.

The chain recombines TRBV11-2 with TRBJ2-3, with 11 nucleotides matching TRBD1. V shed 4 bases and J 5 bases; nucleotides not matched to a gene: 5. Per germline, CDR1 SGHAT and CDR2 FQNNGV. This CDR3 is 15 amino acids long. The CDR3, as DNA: TGTGCCAGCAGCTACCGGGACAGGGGGGAAGATACGCAGTATTTT. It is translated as CASSYRDRGEDTQYF.